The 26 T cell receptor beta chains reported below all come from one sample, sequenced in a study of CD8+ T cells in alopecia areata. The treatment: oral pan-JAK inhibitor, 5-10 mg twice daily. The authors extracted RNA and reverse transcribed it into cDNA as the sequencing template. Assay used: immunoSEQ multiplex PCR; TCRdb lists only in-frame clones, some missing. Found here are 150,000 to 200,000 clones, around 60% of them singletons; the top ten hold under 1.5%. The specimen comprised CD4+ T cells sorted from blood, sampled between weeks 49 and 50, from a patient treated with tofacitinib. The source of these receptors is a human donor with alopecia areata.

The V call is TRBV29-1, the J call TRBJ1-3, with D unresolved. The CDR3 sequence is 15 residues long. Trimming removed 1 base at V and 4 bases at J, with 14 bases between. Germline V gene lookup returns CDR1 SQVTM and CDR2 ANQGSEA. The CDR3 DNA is TGCAGCGTTGAAGTACCTCCCGGAGGAGGAAACACCATATATTTT. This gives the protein CSVEVPPGGGNTIYF.

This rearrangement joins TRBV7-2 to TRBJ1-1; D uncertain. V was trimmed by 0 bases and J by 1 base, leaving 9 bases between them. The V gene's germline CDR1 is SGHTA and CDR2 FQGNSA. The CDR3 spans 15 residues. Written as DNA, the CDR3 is TGTGCCAGCAGCTTAGCATCTACAGCGAACACTGAAGCTTTCTTT. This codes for CASSLASTANTEAFF.

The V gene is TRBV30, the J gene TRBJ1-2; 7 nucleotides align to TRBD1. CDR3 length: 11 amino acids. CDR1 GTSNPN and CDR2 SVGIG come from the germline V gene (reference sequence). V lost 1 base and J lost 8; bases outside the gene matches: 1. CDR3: CAWSEQGGYTF. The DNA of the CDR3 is TGTGCCTGGAGTGAACAGGGGGGCTACACCTTC.

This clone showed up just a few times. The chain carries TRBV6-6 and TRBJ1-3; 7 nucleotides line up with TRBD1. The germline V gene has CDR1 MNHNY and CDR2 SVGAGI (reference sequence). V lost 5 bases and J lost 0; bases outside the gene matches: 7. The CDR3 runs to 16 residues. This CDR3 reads CASSGGGRFSGNTIYF. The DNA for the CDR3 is TGTGCCAGCAGTGGAGGGGGCCGGTTCTCTGGAAACACCATATATTTT.

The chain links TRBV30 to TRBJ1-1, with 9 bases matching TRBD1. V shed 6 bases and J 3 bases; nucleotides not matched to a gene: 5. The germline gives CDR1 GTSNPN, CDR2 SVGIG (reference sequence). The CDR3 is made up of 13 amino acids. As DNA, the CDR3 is TGTGCCTGTATGGGACAGGGAGACACTGAAGCTTTCTTT. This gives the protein CACMGQGDTEAFF.

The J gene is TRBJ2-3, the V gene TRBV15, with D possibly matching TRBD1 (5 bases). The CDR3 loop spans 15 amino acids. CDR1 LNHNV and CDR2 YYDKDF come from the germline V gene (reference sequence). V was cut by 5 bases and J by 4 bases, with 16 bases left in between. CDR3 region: CATSQGSLRPDTQYF. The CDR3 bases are TGTGCCACCAGCCAGGGATCTCTACGCCCAGATACGCAGTATTTT.

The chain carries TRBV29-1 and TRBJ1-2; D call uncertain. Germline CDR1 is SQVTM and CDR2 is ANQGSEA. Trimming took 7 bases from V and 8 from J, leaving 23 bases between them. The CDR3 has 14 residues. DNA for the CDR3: TGCAGCGCAGAAGAGCGGACCTTTGCTGGAGGCTACACCTTC. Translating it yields CSAEERTFAGGYTF.

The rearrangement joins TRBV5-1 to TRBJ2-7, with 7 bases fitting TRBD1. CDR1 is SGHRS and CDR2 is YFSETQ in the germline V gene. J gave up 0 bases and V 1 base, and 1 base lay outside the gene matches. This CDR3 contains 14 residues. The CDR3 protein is CASSLQGDSYEQYF. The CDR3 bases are TGCGCCAGCAGCTTGCAGGGGGACTCCTACGAGCAGTACTTC.

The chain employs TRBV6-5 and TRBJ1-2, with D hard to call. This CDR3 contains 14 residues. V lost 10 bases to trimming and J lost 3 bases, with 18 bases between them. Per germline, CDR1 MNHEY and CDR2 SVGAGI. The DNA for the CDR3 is TGTGCCACCAAATCGGTAATGCGGCACTATGGCTACACCTTC. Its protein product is CATKSVMRHYGYTF.

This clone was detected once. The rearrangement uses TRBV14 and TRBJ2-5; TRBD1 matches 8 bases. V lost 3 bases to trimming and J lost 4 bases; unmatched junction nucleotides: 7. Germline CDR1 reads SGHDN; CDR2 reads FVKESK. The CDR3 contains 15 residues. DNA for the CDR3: TGTGCCAGCAGCCAGTTCCAGGGGGCCGGAGAGACCCAGTACTTC. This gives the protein CASSQFQGAGETQYF.

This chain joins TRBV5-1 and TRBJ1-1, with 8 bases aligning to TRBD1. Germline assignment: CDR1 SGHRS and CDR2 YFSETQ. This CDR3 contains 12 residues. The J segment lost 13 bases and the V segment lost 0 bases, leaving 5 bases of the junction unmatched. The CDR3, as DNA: TGCGCCAGCAGCTTGGCCAGGGGGCAGGATTTCTTT. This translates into CASSLARGQDFF. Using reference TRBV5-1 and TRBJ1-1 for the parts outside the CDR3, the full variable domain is KAGVTQTPRYLIKTRGQQVTLSCSPISGHRSVSWYQQTPGQGLQFLFEYFSETQRNKGNFPGRFSGRQFSNSRSEMNVSTLELGDSALYLCASSLARGQDFFGQGTRLTVV.

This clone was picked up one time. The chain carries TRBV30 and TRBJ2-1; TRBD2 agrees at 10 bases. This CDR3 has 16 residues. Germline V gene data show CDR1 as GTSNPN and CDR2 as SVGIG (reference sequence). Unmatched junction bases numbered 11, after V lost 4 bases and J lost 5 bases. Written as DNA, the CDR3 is TGTGCCTGGAAATTTATGTCCCTAGCGGGGGACAATGAGCAGTTCTTC. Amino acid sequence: CAWKFMSLAGDNEQFF.

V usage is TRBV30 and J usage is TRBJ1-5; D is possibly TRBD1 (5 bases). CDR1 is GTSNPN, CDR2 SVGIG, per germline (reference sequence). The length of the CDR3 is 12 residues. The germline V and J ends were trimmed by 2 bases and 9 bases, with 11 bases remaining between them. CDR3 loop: CAWSIQGRPQHF. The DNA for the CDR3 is TGTGCCTGGAGTATCCAGGGACGGCCCCAGCATTTT.

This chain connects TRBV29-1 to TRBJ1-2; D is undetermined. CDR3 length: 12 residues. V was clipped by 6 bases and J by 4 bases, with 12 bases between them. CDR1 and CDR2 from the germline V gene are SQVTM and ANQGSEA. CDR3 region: CSVGSGTYGYTF. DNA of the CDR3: TGCAGCGTCGGATCGGGAACCTATGGCTACACCTTC.

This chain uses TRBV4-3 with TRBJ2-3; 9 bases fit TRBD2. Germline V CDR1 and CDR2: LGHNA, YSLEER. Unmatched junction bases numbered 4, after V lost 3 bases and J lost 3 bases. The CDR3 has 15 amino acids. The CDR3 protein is CASSHSLAGTDTQYF. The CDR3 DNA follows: TGCGCCAGCAGCCATTCCCTAGCGGGAACAGATACGCAGTATTTT.

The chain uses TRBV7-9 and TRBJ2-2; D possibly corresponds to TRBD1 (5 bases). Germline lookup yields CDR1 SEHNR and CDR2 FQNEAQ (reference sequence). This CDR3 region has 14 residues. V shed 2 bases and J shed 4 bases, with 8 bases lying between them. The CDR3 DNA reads TGTGCCAGCAGCTTAAGACAGCGCACCGGGGAGCTGTTTTTT. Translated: CASSLRQRTGELFF.

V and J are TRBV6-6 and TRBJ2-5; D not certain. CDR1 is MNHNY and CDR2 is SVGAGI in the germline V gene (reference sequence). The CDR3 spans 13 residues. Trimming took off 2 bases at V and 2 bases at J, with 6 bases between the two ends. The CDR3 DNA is TGTGCCAGCAGTTACGGTCTTCAAGAGACCCAGTACTTC. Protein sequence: CASSYGLQETQYF.

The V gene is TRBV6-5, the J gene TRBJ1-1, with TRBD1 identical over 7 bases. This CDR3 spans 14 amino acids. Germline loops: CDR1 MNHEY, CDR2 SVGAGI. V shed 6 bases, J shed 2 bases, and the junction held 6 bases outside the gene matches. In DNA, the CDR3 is TGTGCCAGCAGCCGAGACAGGGACAACACTGAAGCTTTCTTT. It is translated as CASSRDRDNTEAFF.

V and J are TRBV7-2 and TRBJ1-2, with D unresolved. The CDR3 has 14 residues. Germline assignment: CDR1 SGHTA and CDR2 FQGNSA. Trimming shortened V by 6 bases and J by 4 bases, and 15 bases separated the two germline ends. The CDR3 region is CASSIRRGGYGYTF. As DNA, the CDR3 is TGTGCCAGCAGTATCCGGCGGGGTGGCTATGGCTACACCTTC.

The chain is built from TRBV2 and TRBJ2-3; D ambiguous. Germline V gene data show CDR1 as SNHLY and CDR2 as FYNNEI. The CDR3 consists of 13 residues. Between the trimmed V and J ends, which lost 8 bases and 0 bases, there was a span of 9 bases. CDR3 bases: TGTGCCAGCGTCGGCTCTAGCACAGATACGCAGTATTTT. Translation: CASVGSSTDTQYF.

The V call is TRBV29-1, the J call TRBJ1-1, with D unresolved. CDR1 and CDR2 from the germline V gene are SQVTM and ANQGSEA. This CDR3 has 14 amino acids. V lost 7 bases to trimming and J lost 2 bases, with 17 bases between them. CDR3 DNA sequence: TGCAGCGCCTCGGTGGCAGGTCGAAACACTGAAGCTTTCTTT. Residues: CSASVAGRNTEAFF.

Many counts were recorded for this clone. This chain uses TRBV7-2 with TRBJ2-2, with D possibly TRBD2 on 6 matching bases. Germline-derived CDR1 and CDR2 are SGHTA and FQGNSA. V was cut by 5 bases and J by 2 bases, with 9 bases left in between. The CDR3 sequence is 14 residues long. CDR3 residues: CASSPGTNTGELFF. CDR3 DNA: TGTGCCAGCAGCCCCGGGACTAACACCGGGGAGCTGTTTTTT.

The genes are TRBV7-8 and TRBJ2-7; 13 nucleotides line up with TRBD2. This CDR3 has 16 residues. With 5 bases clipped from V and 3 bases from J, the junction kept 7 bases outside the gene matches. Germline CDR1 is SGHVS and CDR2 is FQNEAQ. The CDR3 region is CASSLGLAGELYEQYF. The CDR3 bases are TGTGCCAGCAGCCTAGGACTAGCGGGGGAACTCTACGAGCAGTACTTC. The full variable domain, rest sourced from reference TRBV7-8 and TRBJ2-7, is GAGVSQSPRYKVAKRGQDVALRCDPISGHVSLFWYQQALGQGPEFLTYFQNEAQLDKSGLPSDRFFAERPEGSVSTLKIQRTQQEDSAVYLCASSLGLAGELYEQYFGPGTRLTVT.

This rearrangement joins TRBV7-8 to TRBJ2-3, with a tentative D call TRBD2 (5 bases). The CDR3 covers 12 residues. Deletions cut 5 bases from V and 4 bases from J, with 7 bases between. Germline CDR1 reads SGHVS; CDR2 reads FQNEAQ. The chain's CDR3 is CASSLDSDTQYF. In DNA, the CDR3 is TGTGCCAGCAGCCTGGACTCAGATACGCAGTATTTT.

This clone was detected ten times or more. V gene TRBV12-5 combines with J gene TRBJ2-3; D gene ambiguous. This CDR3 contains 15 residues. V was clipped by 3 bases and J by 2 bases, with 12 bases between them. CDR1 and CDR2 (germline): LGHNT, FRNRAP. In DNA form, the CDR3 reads TGTGCTAGTGGTTTAGCGCTTTCCTTCACAGATACGCAGTATTTT. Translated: CASGLALSFTDTQYF.

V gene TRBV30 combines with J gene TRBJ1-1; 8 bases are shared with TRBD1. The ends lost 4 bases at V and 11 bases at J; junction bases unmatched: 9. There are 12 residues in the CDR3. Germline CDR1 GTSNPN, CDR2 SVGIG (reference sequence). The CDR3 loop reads CAWTKGQGAAFF. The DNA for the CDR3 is TGTGCCTGGACAAAGGGCCAGGGGGCGGCTTTCTTT.